Presented here are 30 T cell receptor beta chains from one specimen sequenced in a study of PD-L1 blockade in urothelial cancer (dated by TCRdb to the late 2010s). The library was made by the immunoSEQ multiplex PCR assay. Imported from immuneACCESS, the table was reduced by TCRdb to in-frame sequences with V and J called. These copies leave out some clones; in studies compared against another copy, an unresolved V gene accounts for under half, and the cause of the remainder is not known. The sample contains about 63,000 clones, around 86% of them found a single time. The top ten clonotypes cover roughly 2.9% of the sample. The time point label on this specimen signifies: pretreatment peripheral blood. The specimen comprised PBMCs, sampled around atezolizumab (anti-PD-L1) treatment. The receptor source for this set is a man in his 70s with urothelial cancer.

This clone was seen more than once but under ten times. The chain is built from TRBV18 and TRBJ1-4, with D tentatively TRBD1 (6 bases). V lost 4 bases and J 8 bases, leaving 14 bases between the germline ends. The CDR3 covers 14 residues. Germline V gene sequence: CDR1 KGHSH, CDR2 LQKENI. CDR3: CASSRGGLGEKLFF. In DNA, the CDR3 is TGTGCCAGCTCACGGGGGGGCCTCGGAGAAAAACTGTTTTTT. The full variable domain, rest sourced from reference TRBV18 and TRBJ1-4, is NAGVMQNPRHLVRRRGQEARLRCSPMKGHSHVYWYRQLPEEGLKFMVYLQKENIIDESGMPKERFSAEFPKEGPSILRIQQVVRGDSAAYFCASSRGGLGEKLFFGSGTQLSVL.

V usage is TRBV11-2 and J usage is TRBJ1-2; maybe TRBD1 (6 bases). The CDR3 is 15 residues long. Germline V gene data show CDR1 as SGHAT and CDR2 as FQNNGV. Between the trimmed V and J ends, which lost 4 bases and 7 bases, there was a span of 19 bases. This CDR3 is CASSSITGQRSGYTF. As DNA, the CDR3 is TGTGCCAGCAGCTCAATCACGGGACAAAGGTCTGGCTACACCTTC.

There are a few counts of this clone. V gene TRBV30 combines with J gene TRBJ1-3, with a possible D match to TRBD1 (5 bases). There are 14 residues in the CDR3. V lost 3 bases and J 4 bases, leaving 13 bases between the germline ends. Germline CDR1 GTSNPN, CDR2 SVGIG (reference sequence). The CDR3 is CAWSQGGPGNTIYF. The CDR3 DNA sequence: TGTGCCTGGAGCCAGGGAGGGCCGGGAAACACCATATATTTT.

This rearrangement joins TRBV19 to TRBJ1-2, with D unclear. This CDR3 region has 13 residues. From germline, CDR1 is LNHDA and CDR2 SQIVND (reference sequence). With 11 bases removed from V and 2 bases from J, the gap between germline ends came to 15 bases. The CDR3 region has the DNA TGTGCCTCCGTAGCCCCGTCGAACTATGGCTACACCTTC. Its translation is CASVAPSNYGYTF. Full variable domain (outside the CDR3, taken from reference TRBV19 and TRBJ1-2): DGGITQSPKYLFRKEGQNVTLSCEQNLNHDAMYWYRQDPGQGLRLIYYSQIVNDFQKGDIAEGYSVSREKKESFPLTVTSAQKNPTAFYLCASVAPSNYGYTFGSGTRLTVV.

This clone was seen more than once but under ten times. The chain links TRBV5-6 to TRBJ2-5, with TRBD2 matching 11 bases. Trimming removed 4 bases from V and 2 bases from J; junction bases left unmatched: 7. Germline V gene lookup returns CDR1 SGHDT and CDR2 YYEEEE. The CDR3 is 16 residues long. CDR3 nucleotide sequence: TGTGCCAGCAGCACGACTAGCGGGGTAGATCAAGAGACCCAGTACTTC. Translation: CASSTTSGVDQETQYF.

The gene calls are TRBV19 and TRBJ1-3; 7 nucleotides line up with TRBD1. The V gene's germline CDR1 is LNHDA and CDR2 SQIVND (reference sequence). The CDR3 extends over 15 amino acids. The junction had 6 bases not matched to a gene; V was cut back by 5 bases and J by 2 bases. The CDR3 DNA is TGTGCCAGTAGTGATACCGGGACAGCTGGAAACACCATATATTTT. Protein sequence: CASSDTGTAGNTIYF. Full variable domain (rest looked up from reference TRBV19 and TRBJ1-3): DGGITQSPKYLFRKEGQNVTLSCEQNLNHDAMYWYRQDPGQGLRLIYYSQIVNDFQKGDIAEGYSVSREKKESFPLTVTSAQKNPTAFYLCASSDTGTAGNTIYFGEGSWLTVV.

The chain combines TRBV7-8 with TRBJ1-1; D ambiguous. The ends were cut back, 1 base at V and 1 base at J, with 7 bases in the middle. Germline V gives CDR1 SGHVS, CDR2 FQNEAQ. The length of the CDR3 is 14 residues. The DNA for the CDR3 is TGTGCCAGCAGCTTAGGGAGCCCGAACACTGAAGCTTTCTTT. This sequence encodes CASSLGSPNTEAFF.

This chain links TRBV5-1 with TRBJ2-7; 9 bases are shared with TRBD1. CDR1 and CDR2 from the germline V gene are SGHRS and YFSETQ. CDR3 length: 16 amino acids. Losses at the gene ends were 3 bases for V and 3 bases for J; bases not matched to a gene: 10. The CDR3: CASSSGGQGVFYEQYF. The CDR3, as DNA: TGCGCCAGCAGCTCGGGGGGACAGGGAGTTTTCTACGAGCAGTACTTC.

The V gene is TRBV10-3, the J gene TRBJ1-4, with TRBD1 matching 9 bases. The germline CDR1 and CDR2 sequences are ENHRY and SYGVKD. Trimming took 10 bases from V and 5 from J; bases not matched to a gene: 5. The CDR3 runs to 13 residues. The CDR3 is CATQTGGNEKLFF. The CDR3 bases are TGTGCCACCCAGACAGGGGGGAATGAAAAACTGTTTTTT.

CDR3 sequence: CASSHHRASGNTIYF. The CDR3 bases are TGTGCCAGCAGTCATCACAGGGCTTCTGGAAACACCATATATTTT. The rearrangement links TRBV25-1 to TRBJ1-3; D is possibly TRBD1 (6 bases). This CDR3 contains 15 residues. Trimming shortened V by 5 bases and J by 1 base, and 12 bases separated the two germline ends. CDR1 is MGHDK and CDR2 is SYGVNS in the germline V gene.

This clone was seen just once. In DNA form, the CDR3 reads TGTGCCAGCAGCACAACTAGCGGGAGGTCATACAATGAGCAGTTCTTC. It specifies CASSTTSGRSYNEQFF. The genes are TRBV7-9 and TRBJ2-1, with 12 nucleotides matching TRBD2. The V segment lost 5 bases and the J segment 4 bases; nucleotides outside the gene matches: 6. Per germline, CDR1 SEHNR and CDR2 FQNEAQ (reference sequence). This CDR3 is built from 16 residues.

This chain uses TRBV5-1 with TRBJ2-3; TRBD1 might be the D (5 bases). CDR1 and CDR2 (germline): SGHRS, YFSETQ. The length of the CDR3 is 14 residues. V was clipped by 2 bases and J by 5 bases, with 12 bases between them. The CDR3 loop reads CASSLDLQGDTQYF. The CDR3 nucleotides read TGCGCCAGCAGCTTAGACCTCCAGGGAGATACGCAGTATTTT.

This clone was observed a single time. One end of the junction does not line up with germline, which may come from a read error. This chain links TRBV6-1 with TRBJ2-5; TRBD2 aligns across 10 bases. CDR1 is MNHNS and CDR2 is SASEGT in the germline V gene. The CDR3 loop spans 15 amino acids. The CDR3 coding sequence is TGTGCCAGCAAGTTCCGGCTAGCGGGAGCAGAGGCCCAGTACTTC. As protein: CASKFRLAGAEAQYF.

This clone was recorded only once. The V and J genes are TRBV30 and TRBJ1-2; D possibly corresponds to TRBD1 (6 bases). Germline CDR1 GTSNPN, CDR2 SVGIG (reference sequence). CDR3 length: 15 amino acids. V was cut by 4 bases and J by 0 bases, with 15 bases left in between. The CDR3 region is CAWMKGVASNYGYTF. DNA for the CDR3: TGTGCCTGGATGAAGGGGGTAGCTTCTAACTATGGCTACACCTTC.

The chain recombines TRBV7-9 with TRBJ1-1; D is undetermined. V lost 1 base, J lost 2 bases, and 8 bases lay in between. Per germline, CDR1 SEHNR and CDR2 FQNEAQ (reference sequence). The CDR3 loop spans 14 amino acids. Here the CDR3 reads CASSLGQVNTEAFF. The CDR3 region has the DNA TGTGCCAGCAGCTTAGGGCAGGTTAACACTGAAGCTTTCTTT.

This clone was observed a handful of times. The V gene is TRBV4-2, the J gene TRBJ1-5; TRBD1 might be the D (6 bases). Trimming removed 1 base from V and 3 bases from J, with 13 bases in between. CDR1 LGHNA and CDR2 YNFKEQ come from the germline V gene. This CDR3 is built from 16 residues. This chain's CDR3 is CASSQVFRGDNQPQHF. The CDR3 DNA follows: TGTGCCAGCAGCCAAGTGTTCAGGGGAGACAATCAGCCCCAGCATTTT.

This clone came up once. CDR3 loop: CASSRTGSGGYEQYF. In DNA form, the CDR3 reads TGTGCCAGCAGCCGAACAGGCAGCGGGGGCTACGAGCAGTACTTC. V usage is TRBV27 and J usage is TRBJ2-5; 8 bases map to TRBD2. The DNA end is more similar to TRBJ2-7, so the J call may be wrong. Germline CDR1 and CDR2: MNHEY and SMNVEV (reference sequence). CDR3 length equals 15 residues.

This sequence joins TRBV27 and TRBJ2-7, with a weak D call TRBD1 (6 bases). Germline-derived CDR1 and CDR2 are MNHEY and SMNVEV (reference sequence). The V gene lost 3 bases and the J gene lost 3 bases, with 12 bases spanning the gap. The CDR3 is 14 residues long. The CDR3 nucleotides are TGTGCCAGCAGTTTTGGGCAGGGGTACTACGAGCAGTACTTC. Its translation: CASSFGQGYYEQYF.

V gene TRBV6-5 combines with J gene TRBJ1-1, with 7 bases matching TRBD1. Trimming took 6 bases from V and 0 from J; bases not matched to a gene: 1. The CDR3 extends over 13 amino acids. Germline V gene data show CDR1 as MNHEY and CDR2 as SVGAGI. The CDR3 loop reads CASRGTVNTEAFF. In DNA, the CDR3 is TGTGCCAGCAGGGGGACAGTGAACACTGAAGCTTTCTTT.

This sequence joins TRBV29-1 and TRBJ1-2, with a weak D call TRBD1 (6 bases). The germline V gene has CDR1 SQVTM and CDR2 ANQGSEA. The CDR3 is 14 residues long. Trimming removed 7 bases at V and 8 bases at J, with 23 bases between. In DNA, the CDR3 is TGCAGCGCTCTCCGCCAGGGGCTAACGGAAGGCTACACCTTC. It is translated as CSALRQGLTEGYTF.

This chain uses TRBV7-9 with TRBJ1-1; D is ambiguous. V dropped 1 base and J dropped 2 bases, with 11 bases sitting between them. The V gene's germline CDR1 is SEHNR and CDR2 FQNEAQ (reference sequence). The CDR3 loop spans 15 amino acids. CDR3 nucleotide sequence: TGTGCCAGCAGCTTAGGGGCAGTTAGAAACACTGAAGCTTTCTTT. Protein sequence: CASSLGAVRNTEAFF. The variable domain in full, with the rest retrieved from reference TRBV7-9 and TRBJ1-1, is DTGVSQNPRHKITKRGQNVTFRCDPISEHNRLYWYRQTLGQGPEFLTYFQNEAQLEKSRLLSDRFSAERPKGSFSTLEIQRTEQGDSAMYLCASSLGAVRNTEAFFGQGTRLTVV.

This chain connects TRBV29-1 to TRBJ2-3; the match to TRBD2 covers 9 bases. The CDR3 covers 14 residues. Germline V gene lookup returns CDR1 SQVTM and CDR2 ANQGSEA. V shed 3 bases, J shed 6 bases, and the junction held 7 bases outside the gene matches. This chain's CDR3 is CSVELAGAGDTQYF. The CDR3 DNA sequence: TGCAGCGTTGAGTTAGCGGGAGCGGGGGATACGCAGTATTTT.

The V gene is TRBV10-3, the J gene TRBJ2-1; D unresolved. Trimming shortened V by 3 bases and J by 8 bases, and 8 bases separated the two germline ends. The CDR3 consists of 12 residues. In germline, CDR1 is ENHRY, CDR2 SYGVKD. The CDR3 region is CAISDASDEQFF. CDR3 coding DNA: TGTGCCATCAGTGACGCATCGGATGAGCAGTTCTTC.

J is TRBJ1-1 and V is TRBV28; 7 bases are shared with TRBD1. The germline V gene has CDR1 MDHEN and CDR2 SYDVKM. The CDR3 consists of 15 residues. V was clipped by 5 bases and J by 3 bases; unmatched bases: 9. The CDR3 DNA sequence: TGTGCCAGCAGTCCCGGGGACAGTTTTTACACTGAAGCTTTCTTT. This encodes CASSPGDSFYTEAFF.

This clone was observed a handful of times. The chain has TRBV10-3 and TRBJ2-2; 11 nucleotides line up with TRBD2. This CDR3 has 15 amino acids. Germline assignment: CDR1 ENHRY and CDR2 SYGVKD. Trimming at V came to 2 bases and at J to 4 bases, leaving 0 bases not matched to a gene. CDR3 region: CAISEGTSGTGELFF. CDR3 coding DNA: TGTGCCATCAGTGAGGGGACTAGCGGCACCGGGGAGCTGTTTTTT.

This clone appeared once. The rearrangement links TRBV29-1 to TRBJ1-2; D may be TRBD1 (5 bases). The CDR3 spans 13 residues. In germline, CDR1 is SQVTM, CDR2 ANQGSEA. V shed 6 bases and J shed 4 bases, with 15 bases lying between them. The CDR3 bases are TGCAGCGTGTCCGGGGGATATAGCTATGGCTACACCTTC. Its translation is CSVSGGYSYGYTF.

This clone is a singleton in its sample. The J gene is TRBJ2-1, the V gene TRBV27; possible D gene TRBD1, 5 bases. Germline V gives CDR1 MNHEY, CDR2 SMNVEV (reference sequence). The length of the CDR3 is 14 residues. With 5 bases removed from V and 1 base from J, the gap between germline ends came to 9 bases. CDR3: CASSDSSSYNEQFF. CDR3 sequence (DNA): TGTGCCAGCAGTGACAGCAGTTCCTACAATGAGCAGTTCTTC.

V gene TRBV5-5 combines with J gene TRBJ1-2; 8 bases are a match to TRBD1. From germline, CDR1 is SGHKS and CDR2 YYEKEE (reference sequence). The CDR3 extends over 14 amino acids. Trimming cost V 4 bases and J 4 bases; bases outside gene matches: 6. The CDR3: CASSPNRGTYGYTF. CDR3 sequence (DNA): TGTGCCAGCAGCCCGAACAGGGGGACCTATGGCTACACCTTC.

The chain recombines TRBV7-8 with TRBJ1-4; D possibly corresponds to TRBD1 (6 bases). The CDR3 length is 17 residues. Trimming shortened V by 1 base and J by 5 bases, and 17 bases separated the two germline ends. CDR1 is SGHVS, CDR2 FQNEAQ, per germline. CDR3 bases: TGTGCCAGCAGCTTAGGGAGAGACAGGCCGTCAAATGAAAAACTGTTTTTT. Its translation is CASSLGRDRPSNEKLFF.

The CDR3 reads CASSIEAGRLLYGYTF. The CDR3 DNA is TGTGCCAGTAGTATAGAAGCGGGACGGCTTCTCTATGGCTACACCTTC. The V gene is TRBV19, the J gene TRBJ1-2; tentative D call: TRBD1 (5 bases). Germline V gene lookup returns CDR1 LNHDA and CDR2 SQIVND (reference sequence). This CDR3 is built from 16 residues. Trimming took off 0 bases at V and 4 bases at J, with 15 bases between the two ends.